Sequencing of this T cell receptor beta chain was carried out in a study of cytomegalovirus exposure and HLA in healthy donors. In the study overall: Early on, a data release was issued that held about 85 million unique TCRs from HLA-typed donors. General study points: Overall, approximately 150 TCR beta chains were annotated as cytomegalovirus-associated. It is likely that the observed cluster of highly shared sequence variants was a sequencing artifact.

In the case of this clone: Its target is unknown.

PCR amplification relied on 60 Vbeta primers (plus 13 Jbeta primers). Here immunoSEQ multiplex PCR was the method, and the copy in TCRdb shows in-frame clones only, minus some. The data hold some 100,000 clones, with 75% to 85% observed a single time. CDR3 size: 14 residues. Per the germline V gene, CDR1 is SEHNR and CDR2 is FQNEAQ (reference sequence). Trimming took off 5 bases at V and 3 bases at J, with 14 bases between the two ends. V and J are TRBV7-9 and TRBJ2-7; weak D call: TRBD1 (7 bases). Sequencing used PBMCs. The receptor comes from a woman aged 45-65 years in good health and CMV-seropositive. The CDR3 sequence: CASSGGGTVYEQYF. In nucleotides, the CDR3 is TGTGCCAGCAGCGGTGGAGGGACAGTCTACGAGCAGTACTTC.